This TCR beta chain was identified in a study of CD4 T cells in relation to SARS-CoV-2 and coronaviruses. About the research overall: TCR beta CDR3s were sequenced after roughly ten-day antigen culture of PBMCs.

Data came from immunoSEQ multiplex PCR; TCRdb stores just in-frame clones and leaves some out. Of 32,000 or so clones listed, 60% to 85% are singletons. Comment on this clone: Its antigen is not identified.

CD4+ T cells from unexposed donors were obtained before the COVID-19 pandemic (2011-2018). After ten to eleven days of culture, CD4+ T cells were isolated. Testing used SARS-CoV-2 S/N and four cold-coronavirus spikes on unexposed-donor CD4+ T cells, cells permitting. PBMCs were plated at a few million per well in IL-2-containing medium. On days 3 and 7, cultures got half fresh IL-2 medium. This CDR3 has 16 residues. V lost 2 bases, J lost 3 bases, and 9 bases stayed unmatched. Germline V gives CDR1 GTSNPN, CDR2 SVGIG (reference sequence). Sequencing used CD4+ T cells from PBMCs, cultured in vitro. The sequence came from a human donor in good health. The rearrangement links TRBV30 to TRBJ2-1; 8 bases match TRBD1. CDR3 nucleotides: TGTGCCTGGAGTCCGAACGACAGGGGCGGCTACAATGAGCAGTTCTTC. As protein: CAWSPNDRGGYNEQFF.